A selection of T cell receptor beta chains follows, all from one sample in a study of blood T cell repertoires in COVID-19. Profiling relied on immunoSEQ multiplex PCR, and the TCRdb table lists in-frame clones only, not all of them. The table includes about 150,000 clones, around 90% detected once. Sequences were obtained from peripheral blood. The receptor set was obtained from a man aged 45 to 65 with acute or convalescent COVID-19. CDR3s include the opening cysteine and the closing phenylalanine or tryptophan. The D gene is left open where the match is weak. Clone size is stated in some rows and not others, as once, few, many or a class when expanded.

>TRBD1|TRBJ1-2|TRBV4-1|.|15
TGCGCCAGCAGCCCTCAGGGGGATTGGAACTATGGCTACACCTTC
CASSPQGDWNYGYTF
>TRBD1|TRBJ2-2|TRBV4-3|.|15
TGCGCCAGCAGCCAAGTACAGGGGGTGTCCGGGGAGCTGTTTTTT
CASSQVQGVSGELFF
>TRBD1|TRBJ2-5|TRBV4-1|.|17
TGCGCCAGCAGCCTAAGTGAGGGCCAGAACAGGGGAGAGACCCAGTACTTC
CASSLSEGQNRGETQYF
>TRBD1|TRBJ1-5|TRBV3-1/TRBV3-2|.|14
TGTGCCAGCAGCCCGGACAGGGACAATCAGCCCCAGCATTTT
CASSPDRDNQPQHF
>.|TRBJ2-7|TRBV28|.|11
TGTGCCAGCAGTTTCCGCTACGAGCAGTACTTC
CASSFRYEQYF
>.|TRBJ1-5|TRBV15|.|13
TGTGCCACCAGCAGAGCAGGGGAGCAGCCCCAGCATTTT
CATSRAGEQPQHF
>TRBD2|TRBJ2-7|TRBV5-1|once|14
TGCGCCAGCAGGGCCCTCGGCGGGAGCAACGAGCAGTACTTC
CASRALGGSNEQYF
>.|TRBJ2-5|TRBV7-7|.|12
TGTGCCAGCAGCGCCACAGGGGAGACCCAGTACTTC
CASSATGETQYF
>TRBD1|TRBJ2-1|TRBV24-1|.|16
TGTGCCACCAGTGACCCTGGGACAGTTTTAGGGGATGAGCAGTTCTTC
CATSDPGTVLGDEQFF
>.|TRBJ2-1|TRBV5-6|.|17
TGTGCCAGCAGCTTGGGGGTAAGAGGGCTCTTTTTCAATGAGCAGTTCTTC
CASSLGVRGLFFNEQFF
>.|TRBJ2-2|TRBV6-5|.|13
TGTGCCAGCAGGACAGGAGACACCGGGGAGCTGTTTTTT
CASRTGDTGELFF
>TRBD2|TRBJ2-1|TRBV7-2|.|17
TGTGCCAGCAGCACCTCAGGGGGAGCGGGAGGGTCCAATGAGCAGTTCTTC
CASSTSGGAGGSNEQFF
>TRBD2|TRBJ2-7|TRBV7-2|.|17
TGTGCCAGCAGCTCGAGTGGTGGCGGACTAGCGGGAGTCGGGCAGTACTTC
CASSSSGGGLAGVGQYF
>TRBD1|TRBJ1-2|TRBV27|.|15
TGTGCCAGCAGTTTATTATCCACAGGGGAGGATGGCTACACCTTC
CASSLLSTGEDGYTF
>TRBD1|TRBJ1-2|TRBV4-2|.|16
TGTGCCAGCAGCCAAGATATTTCAGGGGGGCCTTATGGCTACACCTTC
CASSQDISGGPYGYTF
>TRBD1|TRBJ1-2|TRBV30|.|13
TGTGCCTGGAGTGCACAGGGGCGGTATGGCTACACCTTC
CAWSAQGRYGYTF
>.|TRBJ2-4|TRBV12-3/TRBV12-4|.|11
TGTGCCAGCAGTCCGGGGGACATTCAGTACTTC
CASSPGDIQYF
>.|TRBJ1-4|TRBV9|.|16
TGTGCCAGCAGCACCGGGCGGGCTGGGGCTAATGAAAAACTGTTTTTT
CASSTGRAGANEKLFF
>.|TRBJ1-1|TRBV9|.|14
TGTGCCAGCAGCGTAGCAGGGCTGGACACTGAAGCTTTCTTT
CASSVAGLDTEAFF
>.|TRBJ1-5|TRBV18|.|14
TGTGCCAGCTCACGGGAACTGGGAGAAAGGTTCCAGCATTTT
CASSRELGERFQHF
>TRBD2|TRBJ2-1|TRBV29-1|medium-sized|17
TGCAGCGTAAAAACCGGGACTAGCGGGAGGGCCAGCCAAATTGAGTTCTTC
CSVKTGTSGRASQIEFF
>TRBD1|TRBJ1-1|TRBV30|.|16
TGTGCCTGGTCGGGGACAGGGAGAAGATTCGGCACTGAAGCTTTCTTT
CAWSGTGRRFGTEAFF
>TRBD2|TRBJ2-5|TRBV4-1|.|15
TGCGCCAGCAGCCAAATAAGGGACTACGGGGAGACCCAGTACTTC
CASSQIRDYGETQYF
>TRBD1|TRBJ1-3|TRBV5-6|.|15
TGTGCCAGCAGCTACCTGGGACAGACTGGAAACACCATATATTTT
CASSYLGQTGNTIYF
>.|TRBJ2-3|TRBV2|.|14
TGTGCCAGCAGTGCTAGGTCTTCACGGGGTACGCAGTATTTT
CASSARSSRGTQYF
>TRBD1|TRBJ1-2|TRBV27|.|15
TGTGCCAGCAGTTTGGCACCGGGACAGCTCTATGGCTACACCTTC
CASSLAPGQLYGYTF
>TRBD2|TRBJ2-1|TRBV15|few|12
TGTGCCACCAGCATACTAGCGGGAGAGCAGTTCTTC
CATSILAGEQFF
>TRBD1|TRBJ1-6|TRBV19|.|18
TGTGCCAGTAGTAAGGGGGCAGGGTTCTTATCCTGGAATTCACCCCTCCACTTT
CASSKGAGFLSWNSPLHF
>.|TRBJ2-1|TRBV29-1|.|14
TGCAGCGTTGAAGAGGGGGGTCAGGGCGATGAGCAGTTCTTC
CSVEEGGQGDEQFF
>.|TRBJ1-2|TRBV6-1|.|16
TGTGCCAGCAGTGGGGGGACATCTTTAGCTAACTATGGCTACACCTTC
CASSGGTSLANYGYTF
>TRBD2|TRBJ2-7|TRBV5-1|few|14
TGCGCCAGCAGCTTGGAGGGAGGGCCTTACGAGCAGTACTTC
CASSLEGGPYEQYF
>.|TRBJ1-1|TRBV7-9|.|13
TGTGGATCCGCAGGGGTGAACGGCACTGAAGCTTTCTTT
CGSAGVNGTEAFF
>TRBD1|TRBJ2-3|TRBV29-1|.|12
TGCAGCGTCGACAGGGACACAGATACGCAGTATTTT
CSVDRDTDTQYF
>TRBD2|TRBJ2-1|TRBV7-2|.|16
TGTGCCAGCAGCTTAGTTGGAAGCGGGGGGTACAATGAGCAGTTCTTC
CASSLVGSGGYNEQFF
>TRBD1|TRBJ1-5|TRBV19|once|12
TGTGCCAGTAAAACAGGGGGTCAGCCCCAGCATTTT
CASKTGGQPQHF
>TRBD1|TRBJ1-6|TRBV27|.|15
TGTGCCAGCAGTTTAGAGGGGGCTTTTCCTTCACCCCTCCACTTT
CASSLEGAFPSPLHF
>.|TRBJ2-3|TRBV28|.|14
TGTGCCACCATTAAGAGAGAAAGCACAGATACGCAGTATTTT
CATIKRESTDTQYF
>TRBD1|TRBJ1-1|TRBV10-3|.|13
TGTGCCACCTTAGGACAGGGGGCGCATGAAGCTTTCTTT
CATLGQGAHEAFF
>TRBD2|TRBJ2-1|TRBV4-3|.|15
TGCGCCAGCAGTCGTAGCGGGGGGGGGTACAATGAGCAGTTCTTC
CASSRSGGGYNEQFF
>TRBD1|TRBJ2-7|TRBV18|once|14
TGTGCCAGCTCACCAGGGACAGGGTACTACGAGCAGTACTTC
CASSPGTGYYEQYF